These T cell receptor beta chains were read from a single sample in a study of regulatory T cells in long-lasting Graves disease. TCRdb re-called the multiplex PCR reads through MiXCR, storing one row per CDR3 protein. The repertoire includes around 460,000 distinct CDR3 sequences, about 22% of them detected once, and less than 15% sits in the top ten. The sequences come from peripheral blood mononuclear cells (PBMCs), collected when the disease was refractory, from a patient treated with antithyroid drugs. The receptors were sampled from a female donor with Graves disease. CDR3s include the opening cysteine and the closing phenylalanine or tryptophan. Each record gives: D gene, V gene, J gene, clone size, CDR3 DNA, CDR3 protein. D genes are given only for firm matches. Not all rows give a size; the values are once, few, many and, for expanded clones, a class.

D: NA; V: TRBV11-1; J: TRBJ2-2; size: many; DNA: TGTGCCAGCAGCGGACGTGTCGGGACCGGGGAGCTGTTTTTT; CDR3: CASSGRVGTGELFF
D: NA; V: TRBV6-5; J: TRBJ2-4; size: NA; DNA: TGTGCCAGCAGTTTCGGGCAGAAGAACATTCAGTACTTC; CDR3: CASSFGQKNIQYF
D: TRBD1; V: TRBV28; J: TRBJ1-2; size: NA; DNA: TGTGCCAGCAGTTTAACTGTAGGGGGCCATGGCTACACCTTC; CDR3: CASSLTVGGHGYTF
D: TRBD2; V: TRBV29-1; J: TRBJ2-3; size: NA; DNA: TGCAGTTCGGTTCGGCTAGCGGGGGGAGATACGCAGTATTTT; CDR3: CSSVRLAGGDTQYF
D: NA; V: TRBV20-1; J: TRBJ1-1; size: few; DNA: TGCAGTGCTAGACAGGGGCGGGACACTGAAGCTTTCTTT; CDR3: CSARQGRDTEAFF
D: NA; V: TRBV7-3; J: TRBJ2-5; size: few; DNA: TGTGCCAGCAGCGGGGCTCTAGGGGTTGGGACCCAGTACTTC; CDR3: CASSGALGVGTQYF
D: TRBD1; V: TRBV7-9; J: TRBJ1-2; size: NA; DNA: TGTGCCAGCATCCTCACGGGGGACAGGGGGCCGGGTGGCTACACCTTC; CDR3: CASILTGDRGPGGYTF
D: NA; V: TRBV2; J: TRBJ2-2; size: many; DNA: TGTGCCAGCCGAAAGAGGGGGACCGGGGAGCTGTTTTTT; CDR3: CASRKRGTGELFF
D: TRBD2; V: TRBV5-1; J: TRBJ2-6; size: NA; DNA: TGCGCCAGCAGCTTGGCGGCTAGCGGGAATTCTGGGGCCAACGTCCTGACTTTC; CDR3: CASSLAASGNSGANVLTF
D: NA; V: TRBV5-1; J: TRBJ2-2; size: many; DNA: TGTGCCAGCAGTTTCACGGGGAACACCGGGGAGCTGTTTTTT; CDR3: CASSFTGNTGELFF
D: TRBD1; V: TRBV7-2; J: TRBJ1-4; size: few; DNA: TGTGCCAGCAGCCCCGGACAGGTGCAGGAAAAACTGTTTTTT; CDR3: CASSPGQVQEKLFF
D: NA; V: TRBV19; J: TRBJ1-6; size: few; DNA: TGTGCCAGTAGTATAGCCCAGCCGGATAATTCACCCCTCCACTTT; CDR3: CASSIAQPDNSPLHF
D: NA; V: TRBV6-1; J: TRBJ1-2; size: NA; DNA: TGTGCCAGCAGTGAAGGGGTAGGAGGGATTAGCTACACCTTC; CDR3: CASSEGVGGISYTF
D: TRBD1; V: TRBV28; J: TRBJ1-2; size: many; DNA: TGTGCCAGCAGTTTTGGGGGACAGGGTCTGGGCTACACCTTC; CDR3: CASSFGGQGLGYTF
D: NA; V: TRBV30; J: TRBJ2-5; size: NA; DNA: TGTGCCTGGGGGCCTAGCAAAGAGACCCAGTACTTC; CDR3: CAWGPSKETQYF
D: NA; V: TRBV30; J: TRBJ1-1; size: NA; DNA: TGTGCCTGGAGTAAAAACCGGGACACTGAAGCTTTCTTT; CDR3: CAWSKNRDTEAFF
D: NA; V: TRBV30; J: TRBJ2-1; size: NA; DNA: TGTGCCTGGAGCAGGGATAGCGGCAGCTCCTACAATGAGCAGTTCTTC; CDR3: CAWSRDSGSSYNEQFF
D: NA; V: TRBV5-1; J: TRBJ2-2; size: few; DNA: TGCGCCAGCAGCCCCCAGCCTAGCAGTTCGGGCGGGGAGCTGTTTTTT; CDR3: CASSPQPSSSGGELFF
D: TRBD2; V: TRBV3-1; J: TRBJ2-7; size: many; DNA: TGTGCCAGCAGCCAGACTAGCGTCCACGAGCAGTACTTC; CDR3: CASSQTSVHEQYF
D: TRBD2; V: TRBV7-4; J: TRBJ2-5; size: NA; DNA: TGTGCCAGCAGCCACAGGGCGGGGGGTATTGAGACCCAGTACTTC; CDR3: CASSHRAGGIETQYF
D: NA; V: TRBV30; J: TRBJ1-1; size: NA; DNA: TGTGCCTGGAGATCGGCGGCTACTGAAGCTTTCTTT; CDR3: CAWRSAATEAFF
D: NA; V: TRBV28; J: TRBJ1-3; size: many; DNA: TGTGCCAGCCATCGCTCTGGAAACACCATATATTTT; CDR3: CASHRSGNTIYF
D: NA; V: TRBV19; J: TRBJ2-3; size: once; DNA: TGTGCCAGTAGCCCCACTAGCAGCAGCACAGATACGCAGTATTTT; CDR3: CASSPTSSSTDTQYF
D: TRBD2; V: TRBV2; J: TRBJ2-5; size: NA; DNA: TGTGCCAGCAGTGAAGCGGAGTGGGTGGTAGCGGGCCTGGGGACCCAGTACTTC; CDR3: CASSEAEWVVAGLGTQYF
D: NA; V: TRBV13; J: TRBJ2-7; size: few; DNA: TGTGCCAGCAGCTCCCCTGGGGCAGCTACCTCCTACGAGCAGTACTTC; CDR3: CASSSPGAATSYEQYF
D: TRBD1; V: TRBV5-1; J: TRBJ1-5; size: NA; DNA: TGCGCCAGCAGCTCGGGGGACAGGGGGCCCCCCAATCAGCCCCAGCATTTT; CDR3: CASSSGDRGPPNQPQHF
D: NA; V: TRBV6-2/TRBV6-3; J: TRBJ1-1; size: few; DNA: TGTGCCAGCAGTTACCCCCCGCGAGGTGAAGCTTTCTTT; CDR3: CASSYPPRGEAFF
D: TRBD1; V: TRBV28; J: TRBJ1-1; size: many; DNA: TGTGCCAGCAGCCCACCGAAAAACAGGGGATTTGCTTTCTTT; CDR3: CASSPPKNRGFAFF
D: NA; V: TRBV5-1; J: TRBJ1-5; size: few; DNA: TGTGCCAGCAGCTCCGTCCCTCAGGGTGGCGATCAGCCCCAGCATTTT; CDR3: CASSSVPQGGDQPQHF
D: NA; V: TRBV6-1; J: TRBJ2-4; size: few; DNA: TGTGCCAGCAGTCCGGTTCTTATACCACTAGCCAAAAACATTCAGTACTTC; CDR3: CASSPVLIPLAKNIQYF
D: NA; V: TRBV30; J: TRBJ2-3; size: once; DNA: TGTGCCTGGAGTAAGGGGGACCCAGATACGCAGTATTTT; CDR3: CAWSKGDPDTQYF
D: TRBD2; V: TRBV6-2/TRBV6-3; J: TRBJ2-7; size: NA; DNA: TGTGCCAGCAAACCCCGGCGGGAGAGGTACGAGCAGTACTTC; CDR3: CASKPRRERYEQYF
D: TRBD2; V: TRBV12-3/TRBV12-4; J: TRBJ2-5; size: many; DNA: TGTGCCAGCAGCCAACTAGCGGGGGCCCAAGAGACCCAGTACTTC; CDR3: CASSQLAGAQETQYF
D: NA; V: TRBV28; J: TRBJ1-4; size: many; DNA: TGTGCCAGCAGTTTATCGGCAGCCGTAAAACTGTTTTTT; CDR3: CASSLSAAVKLFF
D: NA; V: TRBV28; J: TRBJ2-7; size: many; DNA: TGTGCCAGCAGTTTAGGAGAGTGGAGGCAGTACTTC; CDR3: CASSLGEWRQYF
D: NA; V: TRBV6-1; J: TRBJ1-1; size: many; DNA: TGTGCCAGCAGTGGGGCGACAGGAATAGGCACTGAAGCTTTCTTT; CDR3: CASSGATGIGTEAFF
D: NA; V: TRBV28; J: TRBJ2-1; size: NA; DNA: TGTGCCAGCAGTTTAGTCACAGTCAGGATTAGCTCCTACAATGAGCAGTTCTTC; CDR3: CASSLVTVRISSYNEQFF
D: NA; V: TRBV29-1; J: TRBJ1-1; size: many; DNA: TGCAGCGTTGATTCCGGGAAGTTTGAAGCTTTCTTT; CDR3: CSVDSGKFEAFF
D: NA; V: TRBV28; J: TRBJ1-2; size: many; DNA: TGTGCCAGCAGCCGTACTAACTATGGCTACACCTTC; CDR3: CASSRTNYGYTF
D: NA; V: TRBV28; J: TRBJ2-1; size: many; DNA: TGTGCCAGCAGTTCGCCCAGGGAGTTTGAGCAGTTCTTC; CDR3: CASSSPREFEQFF